This TCR beta chain is from a study of radiation and T cells in renal cell carcinoma. Using immunoSEQ multiplex PCR, the repertoire was profiled, and TCRdb retains in-frame clones only, with some absent. The sample lists roughly 100,000 clones, about 79% occurring once. Time point indicated: blood 4 weeks post-SBRT, at nephrectomy. Treatment indicated: 15 Gy SBRT to primary tumor, nephrectomy 4 weeks later. Nephrectomy followed 15 Gy stereotactic body radiation by 4 weeks. V shed 1 base and J shed 6 bases, with 15 bases lying between them. CDR3 length: 15 residues. The germline CDR1 and CDR2 sequences are LGHNA and YSLEER.

The receptor comes from a man aged 55 to 70 with renal cell carcinoma. The rearrangement uses TRBV4-3 and TRBJ1-2; D possibly corresponds to TRBD1 (5 bases). The sequencing used blood, collected from a patient whose treatment included radiotherapy and nephrectomy. The CDR3 here is CASSQGRESIHGYTF. In DNA, the CDR3 is TGCGCCAGCAGCCAAGGCAGGGAAAGTATTCATGGCTACACCTTC.